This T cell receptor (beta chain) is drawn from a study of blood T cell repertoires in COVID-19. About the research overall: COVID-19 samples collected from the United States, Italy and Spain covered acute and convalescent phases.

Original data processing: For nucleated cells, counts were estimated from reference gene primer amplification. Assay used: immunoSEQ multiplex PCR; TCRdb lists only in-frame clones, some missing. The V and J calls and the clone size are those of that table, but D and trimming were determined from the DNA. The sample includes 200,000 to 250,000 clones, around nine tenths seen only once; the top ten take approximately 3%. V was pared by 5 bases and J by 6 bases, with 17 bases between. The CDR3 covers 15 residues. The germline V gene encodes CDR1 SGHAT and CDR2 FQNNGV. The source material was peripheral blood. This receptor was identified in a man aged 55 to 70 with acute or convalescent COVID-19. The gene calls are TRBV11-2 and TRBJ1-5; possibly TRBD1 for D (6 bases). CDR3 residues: CASSPTAGVGQPQHF. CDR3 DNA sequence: TGTGCCAGCAGCCCCACGGCAGGGGTTGGTCAGCCCCAGCATTTT.